One sample yielded the 13 T cell receptor beta chains listed below, sequenced in a study of T cell repertoires in cytomegalovirus infection. One entry per CDR3 protein results from TCRdb running MiXCR on the reads. The sample shows approximately 590,000 distinct CDR3 sequences, 40% of them seen only once. No antigen has been identified for these receptors. Material: cultured PBMCs, obtained from culture after CMV antigen stimulation. These receptors came from a human donor in good health (CMV status not recorded). Some clones in this sample may be carry-over from other donors' samples.

V gene TRBV2 combines with J gene TRBJ2-1, with D tentatively TRBD1 or TRBD2 (5 bases each). CDR1 and CDR2 (germline): SNHLY, FYNNEI. V was pared by 6 bases and J by 7 bases, with 16 bases between. The CDR3 length is 14 residues. CDR3 protein: CASSRGRDPNEQFF. For the CDR3, the DNA is TGTGCCAGCAGCCGCGGCCGGGACCCTAATGAGCAGTTCTTC. Together with reference TRBV2 and TRBJ2-1, the CDR3 gives the full variable domain: EPEVTQTPSHQVTQMGQEVILRCVPISNHLYFYWYRQILGQKVEFLVSFYNNEISEKSEIFDDQFSVERPDGSNFTLKIRSTKLEDSAMYFCASSRGRDPNEQFFGPGTRLTVL.

This clonotype was seen a single time. A much larger clone differs by one base, so this may be a read error. This chain links TRBV7-2 with TRBJ2-3; 7 positions agree with TRBD2. The CDR3 totals 15 residues. CDR1 is SGHTA, CDR2 FQGNSA, per germline. V lost 2 bases and J lost 2; bases outside the gene matches: 4. This CDR3 is CTSSLTAGYTDTQYF. The CDR3 nucleotides are TGTACCAGCAGCTTAACAGCGGGATACACAGATACGCAGTATTTT.

This clonotype was seen ten or more times. This chain's CDR3 is CASSLGKFSLLAAYNEQFF. The CDR3 region has the DNA TGTGCCAGCAGCTTAGGGAAATTTTCTCTACTAGCGGCCTACAATGAGCAGTTCTTC. This rearrangement joins TRBV7-9 to TRBJ2-1; 8 bases align to TRBD2. CDR1 is SEHNR and CDR2 is FQNEAQ in the germline V gene (reference sequence). After removal of 1 base from V and 2 bases from J, the junction contained 13 bases not matched to a gene. The CDR3 loop spans 19 amino acids.

The genes are TRBV20-1 and TRBJ2-3; possibly TRBD2 for D (5 bases). CDR1 is DFQATT and CDR2 is SNEGSKA in the germline V gene (reference sequence). The CDR3 totals 15 residues. Trimming cost V 3 bases and J 1 base, with 14 bases left between them. The CDR3 region has the DNA TGCAGTGCTAGCCTTGCGGGCGCTGGCACAGATACGCAGTATTTT. Protein: CSASLAGAGTDTQYF.

This rearrangement joins TRBV4-3 to TRBJ2-1; D gene unclear. The CDR3 runs 14 residues. CDR1 is LGHNA, CDR2 YSLEER, per germline. V was pared by 1 base and J by 2 bases, with 6 bases between. The CDR3 DNA reads as TGCGCCAGCAGCCAAGTGTCTCCCTACAATGAGCAGTTCTTC. Its translation: CASSQVSPYNEQFF.

The V call is TRBV4-3, the J call TRBJ1-1; the D is unclear. The CDR3 sequence is 13 residues long. Trimming shortened V by 0 bases and J by 11 bases, and 13 bases separated the two germline ends. Per the germline V gene, CDR1 is LGHNA and CDR2 is YSLEER. Written as DNA, the CDR3 is TGCGCCAGCAGCCAAGAAGGAACTCGAGGGGCTTTCTTT. Its translation is CASSQEGTRGAFF.

CDR3 sequence (DNA): TGCAGTGCTAGAGATCCGTACAATGAGCAGTTCTTC. This codes for CSARDPYNEQFF. The chain joins TRBV20-1 to TRBJ2-1; D ambiguous. Between the trimmed V and J ends, which lost 0 bases and 4 bases, there was a span of 4 bases. The CDR3 covers 12 residues. Germline CDR1 DFQATT, CDR2 SNEGSKA (reference sequence).

V gene TRBV5-1 combines with J gene TRBJ2-1; 8 nucleotides agree with TRBD2. This CDR3 is 14 amino acids long. With V trimmed by 4 bases and J by 8 bases, 8 bases remained unmatched. CDR1 is SGHRS and CDR2 is YFSETQ in the germline V gene. DNA for the CDR3: TGCGCCAGCAGCCAAAGACTAGCGCGGGATGAGCAGTTCTTC. This encodes CASSQRLARDEQFF.

This clonotype came up a few times. The chain has TRBV7-8 and TRBJ2-7, with 9 positions matching TRBD1. V lost 1 base, J lost 3 bases, and 1 base stayed unmatched. The CDR3 has 14 residues. Germline assignment: CDR1 SGHVS and CDR2 FQNEAQ. CDR3 sequence (DNA): TGTGCCAGCAGCTTAGGGGGACAGGGCTACGAGCAGTACTTC. Amino acids: CASSLGGQGYEQYF.

CDR3 sequence: CASSETAGRYYNEQFF. The CDR3, as DNA: TGTGCCAGCAGTGAAACGGCGGGACGGTATTACAATGAGCAGTTCTTC. The V gene is TRBV25-1, the J gene TRBJ2-1; weak D call: TRBD2 (6 bases). The CDR3 extends over 16 amino acids. Germline lookup yields CDR1 MGHDK and CDR2 SYGVNS. Trimming stripped 2 bases from V and 4 bases from J, with 15 bases between.

This clonotype has a count of ten or more. The V gene is TRBV7-2, the J gene TRBJ2-3; no clear D gene. The CDR3 consists of 14 residues. The V and J ends lost 2 bases and 5 bases respectively, with 11 bases between them. The germline V gene encodes CDR1 SGHTA and CDR2 FQGNSA. The CDR3 loop reads CASSLNLLGDTQYF. DNA for the CDR3: TGTGCCAGCAGCTTAAACCTTTTGGGAGATACGCAGTATTTT.

This clonotype was seen repeatedly, ten times or more. The chain links TRBV7-2 to TRBJ2-3; D possibly matches TRBD1 or TRBD2 (6 bases each). V lost 1 base to trimming and J lost 6 bases, with 8 bases between them. From germline, CDR1 is SGHTA and CDR2 FQGNSA. This CDR3 region has 13 residues. CDR3: CASSLGGADTQYF. The CDR3 coding sequence is TGTGCCAGCAGCTTAGGGGGGGCGGATACGCAGTATTTT. Full variable domain (outside the CDR3, taken from reference TRBV7-2 and TRBJ2-3): GAGVSQSPSNKVTEKGKDVELRCDPISGHTALYWYRQSLGQGLEFLIYFQGNSAPDKSGLPSDRFSAERTGGSVSTLTIQRTQQEDSAVYLCASSLGGADTQYFGPGTRLTVL.

The V call is TRBV7-9, the J call TRBJ2-3, with D possibly being TRBD2 (5 bases). CDR1 is SEHNR, CDR2 FQNEAQ, per germline (reference sequence). Trimming cost V 5 bases and J 6 bases, with 21 bases left between them. CDR3 length equals 16 residues. The DNA of the CDR3 is TGTGCCAGCAGCCCCCCGTCGGGTGCGGGCTGGGATACGCAGTATTTT. This gives the protein CASSPPSGAGWDTQYF.